This paragraph covers one T cell receptor (beta chain) sequence. Its antigen is currently unknown. The germline gives CDR1 MNHEY, CDR2 SMNVEV (reference sequence). The CDR3 covers 15 residues. J gave up 4 bases and V 5 bases, and 6 bases lay outside the gene matches. The data derive from a study of cytomegalovirus exposure and HLA in healthy donors. Study-wide results and caveats: Common viral pathogens (according to a later analysis) appeared linked to several of the most significant clusters. Fewer N-insertions (relative to the roughly 660-donor mean) were reportedly seen in an Asian-associated ancestry cluster in a later analysis. TCR beta chain V- and J-gene trimming was linked, in a later analysis, to a missense variant in DCLRE1C.

Vbeta (60) and Jbeta (13) primers were used in the PCR. Sequenced by immunoSEQ multiplex PCR; TCRdb stores in-frame clones only, minus some. The sample comprises around 90,000 clones, about 89% of which are singletons, and roughly 8.3% rests with the top ten. The chain carries TRBV27 and TRBJ2-4; 9 bases align to TRBD2. Sequencing input: PBMCs. The TCR sequence derives from a man between 25 and 39 years old in good health and CMV-seropositive. The CDR3 nucleotides read TGTGCCAGCAGTGAGACTAGCGGAGGTAAAAACATTCAGTACTTC. It codes for CASSETSGGKNIQYF.